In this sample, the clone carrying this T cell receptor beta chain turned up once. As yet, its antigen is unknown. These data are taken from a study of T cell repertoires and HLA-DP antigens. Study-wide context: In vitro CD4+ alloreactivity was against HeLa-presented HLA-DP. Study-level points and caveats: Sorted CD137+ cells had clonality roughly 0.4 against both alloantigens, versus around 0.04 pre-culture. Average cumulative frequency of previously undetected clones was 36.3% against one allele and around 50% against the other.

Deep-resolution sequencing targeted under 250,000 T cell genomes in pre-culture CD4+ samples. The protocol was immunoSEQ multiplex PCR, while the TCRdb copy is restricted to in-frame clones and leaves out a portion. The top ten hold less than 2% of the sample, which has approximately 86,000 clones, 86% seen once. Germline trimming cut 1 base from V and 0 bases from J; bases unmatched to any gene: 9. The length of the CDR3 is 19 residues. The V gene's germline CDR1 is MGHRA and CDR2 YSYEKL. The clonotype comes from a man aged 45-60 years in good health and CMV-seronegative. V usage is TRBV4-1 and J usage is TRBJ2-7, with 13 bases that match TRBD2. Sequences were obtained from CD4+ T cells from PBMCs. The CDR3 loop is CASSQATGLAGQSSYEQYF. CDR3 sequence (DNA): TGCGCCAGCAGCCAAGCCACGGGACTAGCGGGACAAAGCTCCTACGAGCAGTACTTC.